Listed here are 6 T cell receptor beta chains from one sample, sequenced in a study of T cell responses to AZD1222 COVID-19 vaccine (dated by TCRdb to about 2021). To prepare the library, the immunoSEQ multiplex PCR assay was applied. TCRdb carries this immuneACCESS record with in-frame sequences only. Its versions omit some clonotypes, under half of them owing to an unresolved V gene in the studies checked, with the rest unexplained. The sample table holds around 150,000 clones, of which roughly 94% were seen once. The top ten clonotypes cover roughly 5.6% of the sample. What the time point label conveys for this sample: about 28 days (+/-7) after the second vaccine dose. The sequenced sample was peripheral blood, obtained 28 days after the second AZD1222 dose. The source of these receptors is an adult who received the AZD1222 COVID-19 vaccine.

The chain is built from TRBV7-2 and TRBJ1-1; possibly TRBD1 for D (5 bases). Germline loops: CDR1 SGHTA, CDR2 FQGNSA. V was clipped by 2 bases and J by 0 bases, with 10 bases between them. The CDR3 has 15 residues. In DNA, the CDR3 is TGTGCCAGCAGCTTACATTGGGGCATGAACACTGAAGCTTTCTTT. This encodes CASSLHWGMNTEAFF. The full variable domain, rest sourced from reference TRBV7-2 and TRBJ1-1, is GAGVSQSPSNKVTEKGKDVELRCDPISGHTALYWYRQSLGQGLEFLIYFQGNSAPDKSGLPSDRFSAERTGGSVSTLTIQRTQQEDSAVYLCASSLHWGMNTEAFFGQGTRLTVV.

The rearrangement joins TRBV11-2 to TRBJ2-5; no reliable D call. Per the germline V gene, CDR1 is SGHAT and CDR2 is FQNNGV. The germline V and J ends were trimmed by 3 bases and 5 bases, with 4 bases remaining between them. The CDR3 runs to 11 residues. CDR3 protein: CASSFGETQYF. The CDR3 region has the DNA TGTGCCAGCAGCTTTGGGGAGACCCAGTACTTC.

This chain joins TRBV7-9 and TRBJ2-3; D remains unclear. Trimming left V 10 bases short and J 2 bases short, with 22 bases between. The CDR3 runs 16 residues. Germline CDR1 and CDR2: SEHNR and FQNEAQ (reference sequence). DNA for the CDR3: TGTGCCAACCCCGCCGAGGACGGGCTACTCACAGATACGCAGTATTTT. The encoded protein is CANPAEDGLLTDTQYF.

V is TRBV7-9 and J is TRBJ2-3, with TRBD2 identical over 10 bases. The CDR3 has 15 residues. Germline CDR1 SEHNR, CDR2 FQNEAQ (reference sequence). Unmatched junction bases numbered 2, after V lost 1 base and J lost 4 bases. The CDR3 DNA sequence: TGTGCCAGCAGCTTAGGGACTAGCGGCCCAGATACGCAGTATTTT. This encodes CASSLGTSGPDTQYF.

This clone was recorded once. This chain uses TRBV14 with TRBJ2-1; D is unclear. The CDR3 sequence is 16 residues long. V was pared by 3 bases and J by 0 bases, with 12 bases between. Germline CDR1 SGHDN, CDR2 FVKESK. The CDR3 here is CASSHYRARSYNEQFF. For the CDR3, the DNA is TGTGCCAGCAGCCACTACCGGGCCCGCTCCTACAATGAGCAGTTCTTC.

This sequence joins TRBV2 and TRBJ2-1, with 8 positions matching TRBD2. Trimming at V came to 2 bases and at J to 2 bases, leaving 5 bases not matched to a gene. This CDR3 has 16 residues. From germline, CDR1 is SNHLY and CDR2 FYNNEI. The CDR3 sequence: CASSERLAGAYNEQFF. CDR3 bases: TGTGCCAGCAGTGAAAGGCTAGCGGGTGCCTACAATGAGCAGTTCTTC.